Shown below are 13 T cell receptor beta chains from a single sample sequenced in a study of T cell clonality in common variable immunodeficiency (dated by TCRdb to the mid-2010s). Libraries came from the immunoSEQ multiplex PCR assay. The immuneACCESS repertoire file appears here via TCRdb, limited to in-frame rearrangements. These files lack a portion of the clones; in checked studies, under half of the deficit traces to unresolved V genes, and the cause of the others is not known. In this sample, more than 30,000 clones appear, none counted once only. The ten largest account for under 3.5% of the sample. Input material: peripheral blood mononuclear cells. The receptors here all came from a person between 18 and 75 years old in good health.

This clone was counted ten times or more. Coverage ceases 3 residues before the CDR3 finishes, and the germline J gene fills in the end. The chain combines TRBV7-9 with TRBJ1-4; 10 bases align to TRBD1. There are 14 residues in the CDR3. V shed 4 bases, J shed 8 bases, and the junction held 4 bases outside the gene matches. CDR1 and CDR2 (germline): SEHNR, FQNEAQ (reference sequence). The covered CDR3 bases are TGTGCCAGCAGCTCGGACAGGGGGGGCGAAAAA. Translating it yields CASSSDRGGEK. The entire CDR3 reads CASSSDRGGEKLFF.

This clone was picked up many times. The read falls 3 residues short of the CDR3 end, and the missing part is taken from the germline J gene. The chain is built from TRBV7-9 and TRBJ1-1, with D unclear. The CDR3 has 13 amino acids. Between the trimmed V and J ends, which lost 5 bases and 3 bases, there was a span of 10 bases. Germline-derived CDR1 and CDR2 are SEHNR and FQNEAQ (reference sequence). The sequenced CDR3 bases are TGTGCCAGCAGCCCATACAGTTACACTGAA. It is translated as CASSPYSYTE. The entire CDR3 protein is CASSPYSYTEAFF.

This clone is termed medium-sized (0.01 to 0.1%). With the read ending 3 residues before the CDR3 end, the germline J gene is used to fill in that end. The chain combines TRBV30 with TRBJ2-3; the D gene is possibly TRBD1 (6 bases). Trimming took off 0 bases at V and 6 bases at J, with 22 bases between the two ends. The CDR3 extends over 17 amino acids. Per the germline V gene, CDR1 is GTSNPN and CDR2 is SVGIG (reference sequence). CDR3 protein: CAWSVGVGTGSRDTQYF. The sequenced CDR3 bases are TGTGCCTGGAGTGTAGGGGTCGGAACAGGGAGTCGTGATACG.

This clone was counted many times. The read terminates 3 residues ahead of where the CDR3 ends, so the germline J gene completes it. The chain links TRBV27 to TRBJ2-3, with TRBD1 matching 9 bases. Germline trimming cut 4 bases from V and 6 bases from J; bases unmatched to any gene: 5. CDR3 length: 14 residues. Germline assignment: CDR1 MNHEY and CDR2 SMNVEV (reference sequence). The DNA read from the CDR3 is TGTGCCAGCAGTTACAGGGGGCAGTCTGATACG. It encodes CASSYRGQSDT. From start to end, the CDR3 is CASSYRGQSDTQYF.

This clone showed up many times. The read terminates 3 residues ahead of where the CDR3 ends, so the germline J gene completes it. This chain uses TRBV5-1 with TRBJ2-5; 10 bases align to TRBD2. The V segment lost 2 bases and the J segment 4 bases; nucleotides outside the gene matches: 14. There are 18 residues in the CDR3. Germline CDR1 SGHRS, CDR2 YFSETQ. CDR3 DNA, as far as it was read: TGCGCCAGCAGCTTACCCGGACTAGCGGCTACGGGAGGAGAGACC. It yields the protein CASSLPGLAATGGET. The complete CDR3 reads CASSLPGLAATGGETQYF.

This clone appeared many times. The observed sequence ends 3 residues before the CDR3 terminus, with the missing tail filled in from the germline J gene. The V and J genes are TRBV6-2 or TRBV6-3 and TRBJ2-3; 8 nucleotides line up with TRBD2. Germline CDR1 MNHEY, CDR2 SVGEGT. V was clipped by 0 bases and J by 4 bases; unmatched bases: 6. CDR3 size: 16 residues. The CDR3 loop is CASSYSQREIADTQYF. CDR3 bases read: TGTGCCAGCAGTTACTCCCAGCGGGAGATCGCAGATACG.

This clone was counted many times. The read ends 3 residues early relative to the CDR3; the germline J gene fills the gap. This chain uses TRBV20-1 with TRBJ2-3, with 11 bases aligning to TRBD2. V lost 3 bases to trimming and J lost 4 bases; unmatched junction nucleotides: 3. Germline V CDR1 and CDR2: DFQATT, SNEGSKA (reference sequence). The CDR3 spans 14 residues. CDR3 amino acids: CSASSGRAPDTQYF. The DNA read from the CDR3 is TGCAGTGCTAGTAGCGGGAGGGCCCCAGATACG.

This clone has a count of ten or more. The CDR3 end lies 3 residues beyond the end of the read and is filled in from the germline J gene. The chain employs TRBV6-1 and TRBJ2-7, with D perhaps TRBD1 (7 bases). Trimming took off 0 bases at V and 4 bases at J, with 13 bases between the two ends. The CDR3 runs to 15 residues. Looked up from germline, CDR1 is MNHNS and CDR2 is SASEGT. The sequenced part of the CDR3 DNA is TGTGCCAGCAGTGAAGCCCAGGGGGGCGTTTACGAG. It encodes CASSEAQGGVYE. The full CDR3 protein reads CASSEAQGGVYEQYF.

There are many counts of this clone. The CDR3 end is not reached by the read, which stops 3 residues before it; the germline J gene fills it in. J is TRBJ2-1 and V is TRBV7-6; maybe TRBD2 (5 bases). This CDR3 spans 12 amino acids. Trimming removed 0 bases from V and 8 bases from J, with 5 bases in between. CDR1 is SGHVS and CDR2 is FNYEAQ in the germline V gene. CDR3 loop: CASSLASDEQFF. The DNA read from the CDR3 is TGTGCCAGCAGCTTAGCTAGCGATGAG.

On this clone: The DNA ends 3 residues before the CDR3 does, and the rest of the CDR3 is filled in from the germline J gene. The J gene is TRBJ1-1, the V gene TRBV5-1; 8 nucleotides line up with TRBD1. The germline V gene encodes CDR1 SGHRS and CDR2 YFSETQ. This CDR3 spans 14 amino acids. CDR3 loop: CASSLDRGQETAFF. Partial CDR3 DNA: TGCGCCAGCAGCCTCGACAGGGGCCAAGAGACC.

This clone was observed at least ten times. The sequence runs out 3 residues before the end of the CDR3; the remainder is reconstructed from the germline J gene. This rearrangement joins TRBV4-2 to TRBJ2-7; maybe TRBD2 (6 bases). Trimming cost V 2 bases and J 5 bases, with 19 bases left between them. Per the germline V gene, CDR1 is LGHNA and CDR2 is YNFKEQ. The CDR3 length is 16 residues. CDR3 in amino acids: CASSQIPGRGSNEQYF. CDR3 DNA (partial): TGTGCCAGCAGCCAAATTCCCGGGCGGGGTAGCAACGAG.

As for this clone: The CDR3 is cut off 3 residues early in the read; its end comes from the germline J gene. The chain has TRBV7-9 and TRBJ2-4; 7 bases fit TRBD1. Germline loops: CDR1 SEHNR, CDR2 FQNEAQ (reference sequence). This CDR3 region has 13 residues. The covered CDR3 bases are TGTGCCAGCAGCCCGGAGACAGGGTCCGGT. Protein sequence: CASSPETGSG. The whole CDR3 is CASSPETGSGQYF. The complete variable domain, with remaining parts taken from reference TRBV7-9 and TRBJ2-4, reads DTGVSQNPRHKITKRGQNVTFRCDPISEHNRLYWYRQTLGQGPEFLTYFQNEAQLEKSRLLSDRFSAERPKGSFSTLEIQRTEQGDSAMYLCASSPETGSGQYFGAGTRLSVL.

This clone was picked up many times. The read falls 3 residues short of the CDR3 end, and the missing part is taken from the germline J gene. The V gene is TRBV19, the J gene TRBJ2-7, with TRBD1 matching over 9 bases. Germline-derived CDR1 and CDR2 are LNHDA and SQIVND (reference sequence). The CDR3 extends over 14 amino acids. With V trimmed by 5 bases and J by 3 bases, 5 bases remained unmatched. The CDR3 protein is CASSRTGDSYEQYF. The sequenced part of the CDR3 DNA is TGTGCCAGTAGTCGGACAGGGGATAGCTACGAG.